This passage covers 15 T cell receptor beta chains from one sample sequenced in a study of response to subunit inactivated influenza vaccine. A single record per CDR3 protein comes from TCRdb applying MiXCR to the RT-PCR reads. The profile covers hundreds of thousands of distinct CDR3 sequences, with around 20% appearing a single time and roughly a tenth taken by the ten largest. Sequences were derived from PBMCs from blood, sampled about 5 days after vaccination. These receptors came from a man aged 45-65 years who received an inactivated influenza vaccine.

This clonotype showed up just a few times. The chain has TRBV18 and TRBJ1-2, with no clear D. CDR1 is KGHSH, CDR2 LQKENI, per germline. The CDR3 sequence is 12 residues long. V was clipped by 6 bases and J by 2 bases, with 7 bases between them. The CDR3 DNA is TGTGCCAGCTCCGGAGGGAACTATGGCTACACCTTC. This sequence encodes CASSGGNYGYTF.

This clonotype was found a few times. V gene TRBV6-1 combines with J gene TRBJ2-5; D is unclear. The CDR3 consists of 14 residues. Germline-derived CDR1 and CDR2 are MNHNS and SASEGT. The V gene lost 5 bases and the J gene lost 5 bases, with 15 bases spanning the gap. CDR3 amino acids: CASSPRYGVETQYF. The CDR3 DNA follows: TGTGCCAGCAGTCCTCGTTATGGGGTGGAGACCCAGTACTTC.

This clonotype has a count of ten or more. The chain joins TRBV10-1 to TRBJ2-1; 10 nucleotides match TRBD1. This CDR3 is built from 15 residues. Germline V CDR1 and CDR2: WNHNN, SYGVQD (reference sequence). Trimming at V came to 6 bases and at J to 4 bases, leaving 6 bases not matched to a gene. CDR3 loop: CASSEGQGLYNEQFF. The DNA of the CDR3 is TGCGCCAGCAGCGAGGGACAGGGGTTATACAATGAGCAGTTCTTC.

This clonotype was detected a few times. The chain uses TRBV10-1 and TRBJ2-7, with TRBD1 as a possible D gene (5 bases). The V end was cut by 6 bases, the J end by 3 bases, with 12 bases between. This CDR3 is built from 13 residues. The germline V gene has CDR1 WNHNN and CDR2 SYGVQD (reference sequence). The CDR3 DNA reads TGCGCCAGCAGCCGACAGTTTCTCTACGAGCAGTACTTC. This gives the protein CASSRQFLYEQYF.

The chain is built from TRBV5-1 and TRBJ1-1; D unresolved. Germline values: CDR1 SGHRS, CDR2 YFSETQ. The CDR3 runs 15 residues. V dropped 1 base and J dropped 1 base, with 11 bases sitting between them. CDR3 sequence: CASSLLGRENTEAFF. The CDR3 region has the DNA TGCGCCAGCAGCTTGCTAGGTCGCGAGAACACTGAAGCTTTCTTT.

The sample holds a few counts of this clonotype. This CDR3 reads CASSLMGDYTF. CDR3 DNA sequence: TGTGCCAGCAGCCTAATGGGGGACTACACCTTC. This chain joins TRBV3-1 and TRBJ1-2; D possibly corresponds to TRBD1 (5 bases). The V gene's germline CDR1 is LGHDT and CDR2 YNNKEL (reference sequence). V lost 4 bases and J lost 10, with 10 bases in between. The CDR3 is made up of 11 amino acids. Variable domain in full (rest from reference TRBV3-1 and TRBJ1-2): DTAVSQTPKYLVTQMGNDKSIKCEQNLGHDTMYWYKQDSKKFLKIMFSYNNKELIINETVPNRFSPKSPDKAHLNLHINSLELGDSAVYFCASSLMGDYTFGSGTRLTVV.

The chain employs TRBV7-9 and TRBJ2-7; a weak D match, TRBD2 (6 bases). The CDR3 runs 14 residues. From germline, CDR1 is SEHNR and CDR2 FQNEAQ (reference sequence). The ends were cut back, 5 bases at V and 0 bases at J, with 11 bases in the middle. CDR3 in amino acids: CASSRETSSYEQYF. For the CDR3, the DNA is TGTGCCAGCAGCCGAGAGACTAGCTCCTACGAGCAGTACTTC.

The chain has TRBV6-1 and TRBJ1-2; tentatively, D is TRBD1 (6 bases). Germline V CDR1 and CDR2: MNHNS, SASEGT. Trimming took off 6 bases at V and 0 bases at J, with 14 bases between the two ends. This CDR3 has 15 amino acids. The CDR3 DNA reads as TGTGCCAGCAGGAACAGGGAACCTTCTAACTATGGCTACACCTTC. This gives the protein CASRNREPSNYGYTF.

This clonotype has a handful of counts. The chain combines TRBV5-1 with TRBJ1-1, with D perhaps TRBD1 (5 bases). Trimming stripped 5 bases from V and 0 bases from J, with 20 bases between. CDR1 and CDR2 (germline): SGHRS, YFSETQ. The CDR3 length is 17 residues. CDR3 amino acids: CASRLVRGISMNTEAFF. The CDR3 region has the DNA TGCGCCAGCAGACTGGTTCGGGGGATTAGTATGAACACTGAAGCTTTCTTT.

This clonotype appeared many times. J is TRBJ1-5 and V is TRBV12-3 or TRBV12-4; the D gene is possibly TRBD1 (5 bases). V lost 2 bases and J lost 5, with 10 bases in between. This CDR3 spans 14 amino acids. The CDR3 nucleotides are TGTGCCAGCAGTTTATGGGGCCTTTATCAGCCCCAGCATTTT. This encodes CASSLWGLYQPQHF.

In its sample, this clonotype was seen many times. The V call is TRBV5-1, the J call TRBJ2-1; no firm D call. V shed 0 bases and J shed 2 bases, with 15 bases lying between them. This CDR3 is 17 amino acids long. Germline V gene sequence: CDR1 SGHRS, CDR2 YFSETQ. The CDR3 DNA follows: TGCGCCAGCAGCTTGGTATTTCGGCAGGCGACCTACAATGAGCAGTTCTTC. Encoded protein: CASSLVFRQATYNEQFF.

The CDR3 DNA reads as TGTGCCAGCGGGATTGGTCAGCCCCAGCATTTT. Its protein is CASGIGQPQHF. V is TRBV7-2 and J is TRBJ1-5, with D unclear. Trimming shortened V by 8 bases and J by 6 bases, and 8 bases separated the two germline ends. The CDR3 is 11 amino acids. Germline V CDR1 and CDR2: SGHTA, FQGNSA.

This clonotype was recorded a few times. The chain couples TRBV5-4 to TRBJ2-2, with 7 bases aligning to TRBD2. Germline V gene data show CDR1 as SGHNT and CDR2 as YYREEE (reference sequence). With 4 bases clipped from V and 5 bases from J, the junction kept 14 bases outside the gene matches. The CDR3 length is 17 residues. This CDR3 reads CASSLLTWGGRTGELFF. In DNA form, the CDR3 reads TGTGCCAGCAGCCTCTTAACGTGGGGGGGTCGGACCGGGGAGCTGTTTTTT.

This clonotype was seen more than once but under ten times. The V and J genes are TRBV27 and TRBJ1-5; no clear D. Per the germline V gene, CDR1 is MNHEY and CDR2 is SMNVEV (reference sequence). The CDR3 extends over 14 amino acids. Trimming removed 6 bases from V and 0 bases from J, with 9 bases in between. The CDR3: CASRPGYSNQPQHF. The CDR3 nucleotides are TGTGCCAGCAGACCCGGCTATAGCAATCAGCCCCAGCATTTT.

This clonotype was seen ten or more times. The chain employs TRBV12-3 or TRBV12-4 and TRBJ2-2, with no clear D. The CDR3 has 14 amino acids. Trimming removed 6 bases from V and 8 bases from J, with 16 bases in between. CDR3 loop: CASRSPWVEGELFF. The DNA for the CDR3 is TGTGCCAGCAGAAGTCCTTGGGTGGAAGGGGAGCTGTTTTTT.